These 8 T cell receptor beta chains came from one sample sequenced in a study of a mutant IDH1 vaccine in newly diagnosed glioma. Profiling relied on immunoSEQ multiplex PCR, and the TCRdb table lists in-frame clones only, not all of them. Here the sample spans about 32,000 clones, 70% to 85% being singletons. No antigen has been assigned to these receptors. Described time point: week 35, safety follow-up. Doses consisted of 300 ug of mutant IDH1 20-mer peptide each, paired with topical imiquimod. The sample here was PBMCs, taken from a glioma patient whose treatment included an IDH1 peptide vaccine. The receptors were sampled from a man younger than 40 with glioma.

This chain joins TRBV7-9 and TRBJ1-1; D call uncertain. The V gene's germline CDR1 is SEHNR and CDR2 FQNEAQ (reference sequence). This CDR3 is built from 17 residues. V gave up 6 bases and J gave up 0 bases, with 20 bases separating them. CDR3 DNA: TGTGCCAGCAGACTTTCCCCGGCGGGGAGAATGAACACTGAAGCTTTCTTT. Amino acid sequence: CASRLSPAGRMNTEAFF.

The V and J genes are TRBV27 and TRBJ2-7; D uncertain. This CDR3 is 12 amino acids long. The V gene's germline CDR1 is MNHEY and CDR2 SMNVEV (reference sequence). V gave up 6 bases and J gave up 2 bases, with 8 bases separating them. CDR3 residues: CASRTDTYEQYF. The CDR3 DNA sequence: TGTGCCAGCAGAACTGACACCTACGAGCAGTACTTC.

This sequence joins TRBV5-6 and TRBJ2-7; D unresolved. The CDR3 consists of 14 residues. V lost 3 bases to trimming and J lost 4 bases, with 14 bases between them. Looked up from germline, CDR1 is SGHDT and CDR2 is YYEEEE. The CDR3 is CASSSDVDPYEQYF. The CDR3 nucleotides read TGTGCCAGCAGCTCGGACGTGGACCCTTACGAGCAGTACTTC.

The sample holds a few counts of this clone. The V gene is TRBV5-4, the J gene TRBJ2-5, with D possibly matching TRBD2 (6 bases). V gave up 3 bases and J gave up 3 bases, with 18 bases separating them. This CDR3 contains 16 residues. CDR1 SGHNT and CDR2 YYREEE come from the germline V gene (reference sequence). CDR3 residues: CASSSISGTGKETQYF. CDR3 in DNA: TGTGCCAGCAGCTCAATATCCGGGACTGGGAAAGAGACCCAGTACTTC.

This sequence joins TRBV7-9 and TRBJ2-7, with 11 bases matching TRBD2. Germline lookup yields CDR1 SEHNR and CDR2 FQNEAQ (reference sequence). The CDR3 runs 14 residues. With 5 bases clipped from V and 3 bases from J, the junction kept 3 bases outside the gene matches. CDR3 coding DNA: TGTGCCAGCAGCCTCACTAGCGGGAGCTACGAGCAGTACTTC. Encoded protein: CASSLTSGSYEQYF. The variable domain in full, completed from reference TRBV7-9 and TRBJ2-7, reads DTGVSQNPRHKITKRGQNVTFRCDPISEHNRLYWYRQTLGQGPEFLTYFQNEAQLEKSRLLSDRFSAERPKGSFSTLEIQRTEQGDSAMYLCASSLTSGSYEQYFGPGTRLTVT.

The chain carries TRBV7-8 and TRBJ2-7; TRBD2 aligns across 8 bases. This CDR3 has 14 amino acids. Germline CDR1 is SGHVS and CDR2 is FQNEAQ. V trimming: 5 bases; J trimming: 3 bases; junction bases outside the gene matches: 6. The CDR3 sequence: CASSQGLAGYEQYF. In DNA form, the CDR3 reads TGTGCCAGCAGCCAAGGACTAGCCGGCTACGAGCAGTACTTC.

The chain couples TRBV9 to TRBJ2-2; D remains unclear. There are 12 residues in the CDR3. Germline loops: CDR1 SGDLS, CDR2 YYNGEE. Trimming shortened V by 0 bases and J by 8 bases, and 5 bases separated the two germline ends. The DNA for the CDR3 is TGTGCCAGCAGCGTAGATAGGGGGGAGCTGTTTTTT. It encodes CASSVDRGELFF.

The chain employs TRBV19 and TRBJ1-5, with no clear D. Germline values: CDR1 LNHDA, CDR2 SQIVND (reference sequence). Trimming took off 3 bases at V and 2 bases at J, with 11 bases between the two ends. The CDR3 has 15 amino acids. CDR3 in DNA: TGTGCCAGTAGTATCCCCCTACAAGGCAATCAGCCCCAGCATTTT. Its translation: CASSIPLQGNQPQHF. Filled out from reference TRBV19 and TRBJ1-5, the complete variable domain reads DGGITQSPKYLFRKEGQNVTLSCEQNLNHDAMYWYRQDPGQGLRLIYYSQIVNDFQKGDIAEGYSVSREKKESFPLTVTSAQKNPTAFYLCASSIPLQGNQPQHFGDGTRLSIL.